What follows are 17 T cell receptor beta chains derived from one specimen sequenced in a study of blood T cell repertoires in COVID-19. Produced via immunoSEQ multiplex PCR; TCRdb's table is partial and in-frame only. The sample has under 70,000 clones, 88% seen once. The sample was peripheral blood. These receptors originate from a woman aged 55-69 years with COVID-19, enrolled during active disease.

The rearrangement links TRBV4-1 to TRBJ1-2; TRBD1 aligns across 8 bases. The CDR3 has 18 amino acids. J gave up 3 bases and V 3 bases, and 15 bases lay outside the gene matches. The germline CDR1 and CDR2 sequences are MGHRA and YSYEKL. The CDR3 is CASSHLPGQGGMDYGYTF. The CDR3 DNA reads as TGCGCCAGCAGCCACCTTCCAGGACAGGGAGGAATGGACTATGGCTACACCTTC.

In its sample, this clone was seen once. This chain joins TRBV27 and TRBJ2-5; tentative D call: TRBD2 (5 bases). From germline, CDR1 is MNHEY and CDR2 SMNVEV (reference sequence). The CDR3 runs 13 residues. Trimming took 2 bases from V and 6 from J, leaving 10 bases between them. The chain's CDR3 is CASSLDTGKTQYF. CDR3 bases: TGTGCCAGCAGTTTAGATACGGGAAAGACCCAGTACTTC.

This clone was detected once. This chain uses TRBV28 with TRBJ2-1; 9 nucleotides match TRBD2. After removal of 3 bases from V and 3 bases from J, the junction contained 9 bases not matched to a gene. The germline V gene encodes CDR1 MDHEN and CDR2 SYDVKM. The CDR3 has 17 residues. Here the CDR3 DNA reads TGTGCCAGCAGTTTCCTCAAACCTAGCGGGGACTACAATGAGCAGTTCTTC. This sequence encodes CASSFLKPSGDYNEQFF.

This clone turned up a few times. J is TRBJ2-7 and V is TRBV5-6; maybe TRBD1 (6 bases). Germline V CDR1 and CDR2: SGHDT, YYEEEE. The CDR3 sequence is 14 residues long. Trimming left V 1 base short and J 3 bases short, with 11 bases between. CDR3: CASSLQGIYYEQYF. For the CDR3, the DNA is TGTGCCAGCAGCTTGCAGGGGATATACTACGAGCAGTACTTC. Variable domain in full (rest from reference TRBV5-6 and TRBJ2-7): DAGVTQSPTHLIKTRGQQVTLRCSPKSGHDTVSWYQQALGQGPQFIFQYYEEEERQRGNFPDRFSGHQFPNYSSELNVNALLLGDSALYLCASSLQGIYYEQYFGPGTRLTVT.

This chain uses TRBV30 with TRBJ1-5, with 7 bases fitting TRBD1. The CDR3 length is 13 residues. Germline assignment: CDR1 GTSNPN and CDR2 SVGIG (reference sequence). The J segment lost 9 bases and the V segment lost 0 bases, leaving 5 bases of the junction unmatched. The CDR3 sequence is CAWSVRGRRPQHF. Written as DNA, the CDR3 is TGTGCCTGGAGTGTAAGGGGGCGACGGCCCCAGCATTTT. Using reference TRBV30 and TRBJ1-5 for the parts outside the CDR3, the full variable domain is SQTIHQWPATLVQPVGSPLSLECTVEGTSNPNLYWYRQAAGRGLQLLFYSVGIGQISSEVPQNLSASRPQDRQFILSSKKLLLSDSGFYLCAWSVRGRRPQHFGDGTRLSIL.

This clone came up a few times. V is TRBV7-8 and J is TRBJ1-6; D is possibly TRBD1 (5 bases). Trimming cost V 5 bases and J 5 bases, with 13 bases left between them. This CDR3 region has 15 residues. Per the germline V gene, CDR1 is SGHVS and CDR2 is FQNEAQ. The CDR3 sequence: CASSPTQGNNSPLHF. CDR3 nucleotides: TGTGCCAGCAGCCCCACCCAGGGAAATAATTCACCCCTCCACTTT.

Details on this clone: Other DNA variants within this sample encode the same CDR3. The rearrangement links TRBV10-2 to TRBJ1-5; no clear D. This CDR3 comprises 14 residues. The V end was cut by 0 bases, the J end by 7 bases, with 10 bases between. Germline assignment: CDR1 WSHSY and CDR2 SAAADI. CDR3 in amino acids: CASSESRGGQPQHF. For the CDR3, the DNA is TGCGCCAGCAGTGAGTCGAGAGGCGGCCAGCCCCAGCATTTT.

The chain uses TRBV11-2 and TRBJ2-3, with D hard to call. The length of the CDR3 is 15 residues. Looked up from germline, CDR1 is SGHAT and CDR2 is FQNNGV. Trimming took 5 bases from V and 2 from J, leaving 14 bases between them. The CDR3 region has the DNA TGTGCCAGCAGCCCCACGGGTGACCCCACAGATACGCAGTATTTT. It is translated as CASSPTGDPTDTQYF.

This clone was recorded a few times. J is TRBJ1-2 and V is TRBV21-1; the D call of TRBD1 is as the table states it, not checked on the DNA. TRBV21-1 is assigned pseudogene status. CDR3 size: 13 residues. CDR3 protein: CASSETGVDGYTF. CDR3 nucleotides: TGTGCCAGCAGCGAGACAGGAGTGGATGGCTACACCTTC.

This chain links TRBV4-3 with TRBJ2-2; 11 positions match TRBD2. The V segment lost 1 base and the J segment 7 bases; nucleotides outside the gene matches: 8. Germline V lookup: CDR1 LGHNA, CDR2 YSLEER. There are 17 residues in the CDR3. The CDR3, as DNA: TGCGCCAGCAGCCAAGCAGGGCTAGCGGGGGGCGGCGGGGAGCTGTTTTTT. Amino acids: CASSQAGLAGGGGELFF.

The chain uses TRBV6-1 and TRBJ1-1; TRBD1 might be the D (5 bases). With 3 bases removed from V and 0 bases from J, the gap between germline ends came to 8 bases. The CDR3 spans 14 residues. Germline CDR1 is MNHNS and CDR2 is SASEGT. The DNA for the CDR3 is TGTGCCAGCAGTGACCAGGGTGTGAACACTGAAGCTTTCTTT. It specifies CASSDQGVNTEAFF.

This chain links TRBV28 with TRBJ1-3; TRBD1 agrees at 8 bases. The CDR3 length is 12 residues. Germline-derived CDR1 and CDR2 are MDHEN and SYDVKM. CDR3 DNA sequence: TGTGCTCTACAGGGGGATGGAAACACCATATATTTT. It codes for CALQGDGNTIYF.

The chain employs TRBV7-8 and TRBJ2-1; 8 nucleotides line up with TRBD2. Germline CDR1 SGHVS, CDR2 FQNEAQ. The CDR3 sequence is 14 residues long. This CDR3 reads CASGGSGNYNEQFF. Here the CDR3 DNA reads TGTGCTAGTGGGGGTAGCGGGAACTACAATGAGCAGTTCTTC.

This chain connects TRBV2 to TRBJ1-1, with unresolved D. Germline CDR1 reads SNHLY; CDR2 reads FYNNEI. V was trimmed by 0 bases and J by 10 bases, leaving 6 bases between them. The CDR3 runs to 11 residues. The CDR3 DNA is TGTGCCAGCAGTGAAGCGGTCGGAGCTTTCTTT. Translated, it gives CASSEAVGAFF. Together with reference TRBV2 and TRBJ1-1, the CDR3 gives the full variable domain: EPEVTQTPSHQVTQMGQEVILRCVPISNHLYFYWYRQILGQKVEFLVSFYNNEISEKSEIFDDQFSVERPDGSNFTLKIRSTKLEDSAMYFCASSEAVGAFFGQGTRLTVV.

The CDR3 bases are TGTGCCAGCAGCTTCTACGAGTTTATTCTAAGCTCCTACAATGAGCAGTTCTTC. Translation: CASSFYEFILSSYNEQFF. This chain links TRBV7-8 with TRBJ2-1; no clear D gene. V lost 3 bases to trimming and J lost 0 bases, with 18 bases between them. CDR3 length equals 18 residues. Germline V gene lookup returns CDR1 SGHVS and CDR2 FQNEAQ.

CDR3 sequence reads: CASSGQGYEQFF. DNA for the CDR3: TGTGCCAGCAGCGGGCAGGGTTATGAGCAGTTCTTC. This chain connects TRBV7-8 to TRBJ2-1; perhaps TRBD1 as D (5 bases). There are 12 residues in the CDR3. Per the germline V gene, CDR1 is SGHVS and CDR2 is FQNEAQ. V lost 5 bases and J 8 bases, leaving 10 bases between the germline ends.

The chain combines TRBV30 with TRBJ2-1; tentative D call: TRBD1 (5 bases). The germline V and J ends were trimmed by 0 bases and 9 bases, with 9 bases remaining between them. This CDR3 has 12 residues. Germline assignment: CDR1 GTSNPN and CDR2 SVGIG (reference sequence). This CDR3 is CAWSVQGPEQFF. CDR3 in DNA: TGTGCCTGGAGTGTGCAGGGCCCTGAGCAGTTCTTC.